This TCR beta chain was obtained from a study of T cell clonotyping in hematopoietic cell transplantation. Study-wide points: Graft donor and pretransplant recipient Inverse Simpson Index values predicted broader posttransplant TCR diversity. Pathologically expanded recipient clonotypes increased progressively from day 30 to day 180 as diversity fell.

This clone turned up a few times. What it recognizes is unknown. The CDR3 spans 15 residues. The ends were cut back, 5 bases at V and 7 bases at J, with 15 bases in the middle. In germline, CDR1 is SGHTA, CDR2 FQGNSA. Time point of the sample: recipient sample about 28 days before transplant, after cytoreduction. Produced via immunoSEQ multiplex PCR; TCRdb's table is partial and in-frame only. The sample consists of about 27,000 clones, 70% to 75% of them appearing once. The gene calls are TRBV7-2 and TRBJ1-6; tentative D call: TRBD1 (6 bases). Sequences were derived from peripheral blood mononuclear cells, sampled before stem cell transplant. This TCR was recovered from a middle-aged man with myelodysplastic syndrome. Some clones in this sample may be carry-over from other donors' samples. The DNA of the CDR3 is TGTGCCAGCAGCACAGCACAGGGAACCAATTCACCCCTCCACTTT. This encodes CASSTAQGTNSPLHF. The variable domain in full, with the rest retrieved from reference TRBV7-2 and TRBJ1-6, is GAGVSQSPSNKVTEKGKDVELRCDPISGHTALYWYRQSLGQGLEFLIYFQGNSAPDKSGLPSDRFSAERTGGSVSTLTIQRTQQEDSAVYLCASSTAQGTNSPLHFGNGTRLTVT.